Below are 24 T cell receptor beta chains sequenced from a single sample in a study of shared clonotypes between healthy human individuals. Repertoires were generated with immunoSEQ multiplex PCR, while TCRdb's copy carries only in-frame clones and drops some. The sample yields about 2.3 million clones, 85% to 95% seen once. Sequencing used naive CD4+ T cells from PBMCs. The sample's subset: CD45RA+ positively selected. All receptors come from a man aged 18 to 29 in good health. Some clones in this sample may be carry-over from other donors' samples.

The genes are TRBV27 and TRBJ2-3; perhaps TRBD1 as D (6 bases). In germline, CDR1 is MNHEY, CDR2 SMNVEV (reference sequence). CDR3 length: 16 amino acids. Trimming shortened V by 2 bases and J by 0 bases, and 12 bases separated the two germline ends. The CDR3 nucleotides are TGTGCCAGCAGTTTACGTCCCCAGGGGAGCACAGATACGCAGTATTTT. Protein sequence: CASSLRPQGSTDTQYF.

The CDR3 DNA reads as TGTGCCAGCAGCCCTGGACAATCGGGCTACGAGCAGTACTTC. Residues: CASSPGQSGYEQYF. The chain recombines TRBV27 with TRBJ2-7; possibly TRBD1 for D (5 bases). The CDR3 is 14 residues long. Germline V gene data show CDR1 as MNHEY and CDR2 as SMNVEV (reference sequence). The germline V and J ends were trimmed by 6 bases and 3 bases, with 15 bases remaining between them.

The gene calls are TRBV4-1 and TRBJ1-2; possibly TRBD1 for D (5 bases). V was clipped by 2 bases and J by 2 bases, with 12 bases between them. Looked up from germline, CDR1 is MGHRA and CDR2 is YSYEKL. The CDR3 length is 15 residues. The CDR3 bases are TGCGCCAGCAGCCAATCCGGGACGGGGAACTATGGCTACACCTTC. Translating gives CASSQSGTGNYGYTF.

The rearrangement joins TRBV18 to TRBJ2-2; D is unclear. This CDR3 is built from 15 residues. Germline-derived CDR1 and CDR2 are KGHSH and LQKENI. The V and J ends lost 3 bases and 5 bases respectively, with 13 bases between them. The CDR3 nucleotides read TGTGCCAGCTCACCCTCCGACTCAATAACCGGGGAGCTGTTTTTT. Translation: CASSPSDSITGELFF.

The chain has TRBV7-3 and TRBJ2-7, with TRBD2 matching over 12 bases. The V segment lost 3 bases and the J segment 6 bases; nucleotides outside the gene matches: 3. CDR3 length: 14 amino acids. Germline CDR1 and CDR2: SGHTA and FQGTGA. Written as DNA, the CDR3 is TGTGCCAGCAGCTTTCTAGCGGGAGGGTCCGAGCAGTACTTC. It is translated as CASSFLAGGSEQYF.

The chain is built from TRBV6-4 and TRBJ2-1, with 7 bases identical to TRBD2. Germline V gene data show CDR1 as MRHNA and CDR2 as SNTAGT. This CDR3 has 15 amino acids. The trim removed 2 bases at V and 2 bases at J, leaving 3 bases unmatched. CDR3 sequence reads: CASSDQAGTYNEQFF. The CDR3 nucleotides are TGTGCCAGCAGTGACCAAGCGGGAACCTACAATGAGCAGTTCTTC.

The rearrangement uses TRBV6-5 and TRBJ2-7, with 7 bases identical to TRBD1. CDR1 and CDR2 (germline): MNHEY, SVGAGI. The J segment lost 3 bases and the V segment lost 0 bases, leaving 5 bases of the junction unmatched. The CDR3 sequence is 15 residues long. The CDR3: CASSYSGAGGYEQYF. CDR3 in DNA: TGTGCCAGCAGTTACTCCGGGGCAGGGGGCTACGAGCAGTACTTC.

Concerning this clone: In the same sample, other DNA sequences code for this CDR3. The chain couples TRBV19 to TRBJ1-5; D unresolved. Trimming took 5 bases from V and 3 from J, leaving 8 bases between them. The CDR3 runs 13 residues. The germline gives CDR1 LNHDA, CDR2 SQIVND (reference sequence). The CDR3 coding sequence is TGTGCCAGTAGTCCTGTGTCCAATCAGCCCCAGCATTTT. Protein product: CASSPVSNQPQHF. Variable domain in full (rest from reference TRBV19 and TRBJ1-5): DGGITQSPKYLFRKEGQNVTLSCEQNLNHDAMYWYRQDPGQGLRLIYYSQIVNDFQKGDIAEGYSVSREKKESFPLTVTSAQKNPTAFYLCASSPVSNQPQHFGDGTRLSIL.

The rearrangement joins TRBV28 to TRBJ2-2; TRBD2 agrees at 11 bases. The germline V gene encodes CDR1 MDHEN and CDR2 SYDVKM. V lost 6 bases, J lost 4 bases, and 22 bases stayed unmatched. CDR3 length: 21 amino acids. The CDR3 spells CASSPKRRFLGLAETTGELFF. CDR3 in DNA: TGTGCCAGCAGCCCAAAAAGGCGGTTTCTGGGACTAGCGGAAACCACCGGGGAGCTGTTTTTT.

CDR3 amino acids: CASSFSQVLTDTQYF. In DNA form, the CDR3 reads TGTGCCAGCAGCTTTTCGCAGGTCCTCACAGATACGCAGTATTTT. V and J are TRBV5-6 and TRBJ2-3; D gene ambiguous. There are 15 residues in the CDR3. V shed 2 bases and J shed 2 bases, with 12 bases lying between them. The germline gives CDR1 SGHDT, CDR2 YYEEEE.

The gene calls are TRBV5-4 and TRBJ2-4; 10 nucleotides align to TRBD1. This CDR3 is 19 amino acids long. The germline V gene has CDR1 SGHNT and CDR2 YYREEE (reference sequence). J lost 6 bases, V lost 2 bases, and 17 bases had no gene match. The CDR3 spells CASSFSETGGLRSLNIQYF. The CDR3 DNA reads TGTGCCAGCAGCTTTTCCGAGACAGGGGGCTTGCGTTCTTTAAACATTCAGTACTTC.

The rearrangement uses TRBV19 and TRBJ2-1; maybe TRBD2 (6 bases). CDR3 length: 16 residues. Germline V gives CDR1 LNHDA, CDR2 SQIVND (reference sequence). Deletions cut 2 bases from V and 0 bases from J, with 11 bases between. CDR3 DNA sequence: TGTGCCAGTAGTATATCGAGGAGGGGCTCCTACAATGAGCAGTTCTTC. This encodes CASSISRRGSYNEQFF.

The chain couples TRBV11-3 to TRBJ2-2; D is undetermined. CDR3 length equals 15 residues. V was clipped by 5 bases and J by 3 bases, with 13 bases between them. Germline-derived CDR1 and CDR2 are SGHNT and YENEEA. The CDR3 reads CASSRGQRDTGELFF. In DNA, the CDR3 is TGTGCCAGCAGCCGAGGCCAGCGTGACACCGGGGAGCTGTTTTTT.

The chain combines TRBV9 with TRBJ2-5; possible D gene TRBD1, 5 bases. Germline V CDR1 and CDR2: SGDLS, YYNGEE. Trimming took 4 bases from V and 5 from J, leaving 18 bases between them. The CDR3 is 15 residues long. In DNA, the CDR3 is TGTGCCAGCAGCCTAGAAGGGGTCAACGGGGAGACCCAGTACTTC. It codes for CASSLEGVNGETQYF.

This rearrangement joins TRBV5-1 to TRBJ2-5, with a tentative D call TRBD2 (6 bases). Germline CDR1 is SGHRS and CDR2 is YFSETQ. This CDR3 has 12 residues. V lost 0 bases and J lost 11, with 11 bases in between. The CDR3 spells CASSLAPGEQYF. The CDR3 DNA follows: TGCGCCAGCAGCTTGGCCCCGGGGGAGCAGTACTTC.

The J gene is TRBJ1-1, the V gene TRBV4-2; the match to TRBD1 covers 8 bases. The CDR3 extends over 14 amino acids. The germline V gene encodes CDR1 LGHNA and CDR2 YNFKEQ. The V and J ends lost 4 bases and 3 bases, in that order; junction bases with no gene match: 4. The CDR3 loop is CASSLDRVDTEAFF. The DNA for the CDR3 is TGTGCCAGCAGCCTGGACAGGGTGGACACTGAAGCTTTCTTT.

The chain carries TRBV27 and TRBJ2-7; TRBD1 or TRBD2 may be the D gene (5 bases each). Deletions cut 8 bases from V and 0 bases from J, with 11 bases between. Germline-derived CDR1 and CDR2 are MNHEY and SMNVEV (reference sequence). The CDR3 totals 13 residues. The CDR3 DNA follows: TGTGCCAGCCAGAGGGGTGGCTCCTACGAGCAGTACTTC. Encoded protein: CASQRGGSYEQYF.

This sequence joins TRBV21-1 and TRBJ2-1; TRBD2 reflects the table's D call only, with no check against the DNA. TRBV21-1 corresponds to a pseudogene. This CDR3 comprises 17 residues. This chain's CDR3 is CASSKVNRDSSCNEQFF. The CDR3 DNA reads TGTGCCAGCAGCAAAGTGAACCGGGACTCCTCCTGCAATGAGCAGTTCTTC.

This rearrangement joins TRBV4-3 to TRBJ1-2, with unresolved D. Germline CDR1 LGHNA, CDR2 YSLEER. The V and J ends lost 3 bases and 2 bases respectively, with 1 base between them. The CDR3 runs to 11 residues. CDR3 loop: CASSQNYGYTF. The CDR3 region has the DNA TGCGCCAGCAGCCAGAACTATGGCTACACCTTC.

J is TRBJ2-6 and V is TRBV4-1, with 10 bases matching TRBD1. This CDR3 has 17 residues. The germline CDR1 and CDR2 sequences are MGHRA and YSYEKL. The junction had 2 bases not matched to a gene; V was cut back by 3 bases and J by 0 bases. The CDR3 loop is CASSQGQGNSGANVLTF. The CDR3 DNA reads TGCGCCAGCAGCCAGGGACAGGGGAACTCTGGGGCCAACGTCCTGACTTTC.

The CDR3 DNA reads TGCAGCGTGGCCCGGGGGCAGACTGAAGCTTTCTTT. Its protein is CSVARGQTEAFF. V is TRBV29-1 and J is TRBJ1-1; tentative D call: TRBD1 (6 bases). The CDR3 length is 12 residues. Trimming pared 6 bases from V and 5 bases from J, leaving 13 bases between. From germline, CDR1 is SQVTM and CDR2 ANQGSEA.

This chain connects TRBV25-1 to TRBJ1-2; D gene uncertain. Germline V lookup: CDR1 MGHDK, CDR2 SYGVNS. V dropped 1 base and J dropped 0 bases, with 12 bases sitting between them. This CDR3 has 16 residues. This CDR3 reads CASSESGGYPNYGYTF. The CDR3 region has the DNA TGTGCCAGCAGTGAATCAGGAGGGTACCCTAACTATGGCTACACCTTC.

CDR3 coding DNA: TGTGCCAGCAGTTACTCGGATCTGCGGGGGGCCTTGGAGCAGTACTTC. Protein product: CASSYSDLRGALEQYF. The chain employs TRBV6-6 and TRBJ2-7; 8 nucleotides agree with TRBD2. The CDR3 runs to 16 residues. CDR1 is MNHNY and CDR2 is SVGAGI in the germline V gene (reference sequence). V shed 0 bases and J 7 bases; nucleotides not matched to a gene: 11.

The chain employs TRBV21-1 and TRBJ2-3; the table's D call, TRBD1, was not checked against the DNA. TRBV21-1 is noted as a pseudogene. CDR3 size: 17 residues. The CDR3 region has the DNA TGTGCCAGCATCCCCAAGGGCAGGACAGGGGATACCCGGCAGCAGTATTTT. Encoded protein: CASIPKGRTGDTRQQYF.